Sequencing of this T cell receptor (beta chain) was carried out in a study of blood T cell repertoires in COVID-19. Study details: Researchers got acute and convalescent COVID-19 samples from the United States, Italy and Spain. T cells, B-cell-depleted T cells, or PBMCs provided the cDNA or gDNA that served as material.

The CDR3 spans 16 residues. Germline loops: CDR1 ENHRY, CDR2 SYGVKD. After removal of 2 bases from V and 4 bases from J, the junction contained 6 bases not matched to a gene. Original processing methods: Estimated nucleated cell counts came from reference gene primer amplification. Repertoires were generated with immunoSEQ multiplex PCR, while TCRdb's copy carries only in-frame clones and drops some. That table furnishes V, J and clone size, whereas the DNA furnished D and trimming. The table lists 180,000 or so clones, approximately 85% of them singletons. The chain has TRBV10-3 and TRBJ2-5; TRBD1 matches at 11 bases. The material sequenced was peripheral blood. This clonotype originated in a man aged 55 to 69 with acute or convalescent COVID-19. The CDR3 DNA sequence: TGTGCCATCAGTGAGCCCGGACAGGGGGCGAGAGAGACCCAGTACTTC. This codes for CAISEPGQGARETQYF.